These T cell receptor beta chains were read from a single sample in a study of graft-versus-host responses after intestinal transplantation. Produced via immunoSEQ multiplex PCR; TCRdb's table is partial and in-frame only. The sample has 28,000 or so clones; approximately 80% are singletons. Their antigens are not known. The sample in question was unstimulated CD8+ T cells sorted from spleen or lymph node cells, obtained before intestinal transplant. Source of these receptors: a human donor who received an intestinal transplant. The CDR3 runs from the conserved cysteine through the conserved F or W. Each record gives: V gene, clone size, CDR3 protein. Some rows have no size entry. The others give once, few or many, or a class for an expanded clone.

v_call: TRBV5-4
clone_size: -
cdr3_aa: CASSSISGGPYEQYF

v_call: TRBV5-1
clone_size: -
cdr3_aa: CASSRVRGRNTEAFF

v_call: TRBV6-6
clone_size: -
cdr3_aa: CASSYSEQGVHEQYF

v_call: TRBV6-5
clone_size: -
cdr3_aa: CASSLRETQYF

v_call: TRBV2
clone_size: -
cdr3_aa: CASSEPGVGGPDTQYF

v_call: TRBV7-8
clone_size: once
cdr3_aa: CASSLAYRAQIVVYEQYF

v_call: TRBV5-4
clone_size: -
cdr3_aa: CASSLGLAQETQYF

v_call: TRBV11-2
clone_size: -
cdr3_aa: CASSLWGVLNTEAFF

v_call: TRBV4-1
clone_size: few
cdr3_aa: CASSQDRGTGNTIYF

v_call: TRBV10-1
clone_size: -
cdr3_aa: CASGTRHLKETQYF

v_call: TRBV28
clone_size: -
cdr3_aa: CASSLGARVGTEAFF

v_call: TRBV27
clone_size: -
cdr3_aa: CASSPRLADTQYF

v_call: TRBV4-1
clone_size: -
cdr3_aa: CASSPVAQHRSSYEQYF

v_call: TRBV6-5
clone_size: -
cdr3_aa: CASSYSKRGTGELFF

v_call: TRBV7-3
clone_size: -
cdr3_aa: CASRQGGNTEAFF

v_call: TRBV4-1
clone_size: -
cdr3_aa: CASTGRMNTEAFF

v_call: TRBV19
clone_size: -
cdr3_aa: CASSMGLAGREDIQYF

v_call: TRBV7-3
clone_size: -
cdr3_aa: CASSPGPGGQETQYF

v_call: TRBV5-5
clone_size: -
cdr3_aa: CASSSRQLSTDTQYF

v_call: TRBV4-1
clone_size: -
cdr3_aa: CASSQAGWVWADTQYF

v_call: TRBV29-1
clone_size: once
cdr3_aa: CSVKGGGSYNEQFF

v_call: TRBV4-3
clone_size: -
cdr3_aa: CASSQDLSESYGYTF

v_call: TRBV6-6
clone_size: -
cdr3_aa: CASSYDSFQETQYF

v_call: TRBV5-4
clone_size: -
cdr3_aa: CASSLRRGDEQFF

v_call: TRBV25-1
clone_size: -
cdr3_aa: CASSGGRSGYTF

v_call: TRBV27
clone_size: few
cdr3_aa: CASTTSGVNTEAFF

v_call: TRBV9
clone_size: -
cdr3_aa: CASSVRDRTPNTGELFF